The entry that follows covers one T cell receptor beta chain sequence. Its antigen is not identified. These data come from a study of yellow fever vaccine responses in identical twins. Whole-study results and caveats: On the reported evidence, twins' vaccine T cell responses seemed partly convergent and partly personalized.

TCRdb ran MiXCR on the RT-PCR reads and lists one entry per CDR3 protein. The sample yields around 13,000 distinct CDR3 sequences, roughly 80% seen once. The CDR3 extends over 15 amino acids. CDR1 is LGHDT and CDR2 is YNNKEL in the germline V gene (reference sequence). Between the trimmed V and J ends, which lost 4 bases and 5 bases, there was a span of 15 bases. The sequence was obtained from a woman in her late teens or twenties who received the yellow fever vaccine. The sample was T cells from blood (PBMCs), unsorted or a sorted subset (not recorded which), taken before or after yellow fever vaccination (not recorded which). The chain links TRBV3-1 to TRBJ1-3, with D perhaps TRBD1 (5 bases). CDR3 region: CASSPYDGGRNTIYF. CDR3 DNA sequence: TGTGCCAGCAGCCCCTACGACGGGGGAAGAAACACCATATATTTT.